One sample yielded the 8 T cell receptor beta chains listed below, sequenced in a study of blood T cell repertoires in COVID-19. The assay was immunoSEQ multiplex PCR, and TCRdb's table has in-frame clones only and misses some. The data show over 300,000 clones, about 83% seen once. The sequenced sample was peripheral blood. These receptors were taken from a woman between 50 and 59 years old with acute or convalescent COVID-19.

The CDR3 DNA is TGTGCCATCAGTGAGTTAGGGGAAAATCAGCCCCAGCATTTT. It encodes CAISELGENQPQHF. The chain uses TRBV10-3 and TRBJ1-5; possible D gene TRBD1, 5 bases. The CDR3 runs 14 residues. CDR1 is ENHRY, CDR2 SYGVKD, per germline. The V end was cut by 1 base, the J end by 4 bases, with 8 bases between.

This chain joins TRBV7-2 and TRBJ2-7; TRBD2 might be the D (5 bases). The germline V gene encodes CDR1 SGHTA and CDR2 FQGNSA. V lost 5 bases to trimming and J lost 1 base, with 15 bases between them. The CDR3 totals 15 residues. The chain's CDR3 is CASSPLRGSSYEQYF. Written as DNA, the CDR3 is TGTGCCAGCAGCCCACTACGGGGTAGTTCCTACGAGCAGTACTTC.

The V and J genes are TRBV28 and TRBJ2-7, with 7 bases matching TRBD1. CDR1 and CDR2 from the germline V gene are MDHEN and SYDVKM. The CDR3 is 14 residues long. After removal of 6 bases from V and 6 bases from J, the junction contained 11 bases not matched to a gene. The CDR3, as DNA: TGTGCCAGCAGGCCGGGACAGTTTTCGGGCGAGCAGTACGTC. This sequence encodes CASRPGQFSGEQYV.

This chain connects TRBV3-1 (or the pseudogene TRBV3-2) to TRBJ2-1; D perhaps matches TRBD2 (6 bases). The V and J ends lost 0 bases and 4 bases respectively, with 19 bases between them. CDR1 is LGHDT and CDR2 is YNNKEL in the germline V gene (reference sequence). The CDR3 has 18 residues. The CDR3 reads CASSQEKVAGTGYNEQFF. In DNA, the CDR3 is TGTGCCAGCAGCCAAGAAAAGGTTGCGGGGACCGGATACAATGAGCAGTTCTTC.

The V and J genes are TRBV2 and TRBJ1-1; maybe TRBD1 (5 bases). The germline gives CDR1 SNHLY, CDR2 FYNNEI. The V end was cut by 5 bases, the J end by 6 bases, with 10 bases between. The CDR3 has 12 amino acids. CDR3 coding DNA: TGTGCCAGCAGTTTTGTAGGGGCTGAAGCTTTCTTT. Translating gives CASSFVGAEAFF.

The chain couples TRBV5-6 to TRBJ1-3; TRBD1 might be the D (5 bases). Germline V gene data show CDR1 as SGHDT and CDR2 as YYEEEE. Trimming pared 4 bases from V and 5 bases from J, leaving 19 bases between. There are 16 residues in the CDR3. The DNA of the CDR3 is TGTGCCAGCAGCCCGGCCGGGGGGGGTGGCCGAAACACCATATATTTT. It is translated as CASSPAGGGGRNTIYF.

J is TRBJ1-1 and V is TRBV5-1, with 7 bases that match TRBD1. This CDR3 comprises 13 residues. Germline trimming cut 5 bases from V and 4 bases from J; bases unmatched to any gene: 5. In germline, CDR1 is SGHRS, CDR2 YFSETQ. DNA for the CDR3: TGCGCCAGCAGGAATTCAGGGGGCACTGAAGCTTTCTTT. Its protein product is CASRNSGGTEAFF.

The chain links TRBV5-8 to TRBJ2-5; 7 nucleotides agree with TRBD1. V lost 4 bases, J lost 2 bases, and 11 bases stayed unmatched. Germline V gene data show CDR1 as SGHTS and CDR2 as YDEGEE. This CDR3 is 16 amino acids long. Here the CDR3 reads CASSIGTEEIQETQYF. The CDR3 DNA sequence: TGTGCCAGCAGCATTGGGACAGAGGAGATACAAGAGACCCAGTACTTC. Complete variable domain (other parts from reference TRBV5-8 and TRBJ2-5): EAGVTQSPTHLIKTRGQQATLRCSPISGHTSVYWYQQALGLGLQFLLWYDEGEERNRGNFPPRFSGRQFPNYSSELNVNALELEDSALYLCASSIGTEEIQETQYFGPGTRLLVL.